This TCR beta chain appears in the sequencing data of a study of cytomegalovirus exposure and HLA in healthy donors. Vbeta (60) and Jbeta (13) primers were used in the PCR. Clones were read by immunoSEQ multiplex PCR, and TCRdb kept only the in-frame ones, dropping some. Among 55,000 to 70,000 clones listed, 74% were seen once. This clone was counted between two and nine times. CDR1 is SGHVS and CDR2 is FQNEAQ in the germline V gene. V was clipped by 2 bases and J by 4 bases, with 14 bases between them. The CDR3 has 16 residues. Sequenced material: PBMCs. The sequence came from a woman in her sixties in good health and CMV-seropositive. This sequence joins TRBV7-8 and TRBJ2-2, with a possible D match to TRBD2 (5 bases). CDR3 residues: CASSLYRGISTGELFF. DNA for the CDR3: TGTGCCAGCAGCTTATACCGGGGTATTAGCACCGGGGAGCTGTTTTTT.